Listed below are T cell receptor beta chains from one sample, sequenced in a study of shared clonotypes between healthy human individuals. Assay used: immunoSEQ multiplex PCR; TCRdb lists only in-frame clones, some missing. The sample records about a million clones, approximately 77% being singletons. The sequencing input was memory CD4+ T cells from PBMCs. Receptor source: a man aged 18-30 years in good health. Some clones in this sample may be carry-over from other donors' samples. CDR3s include the opening cysteine and the closing phenylalanine or tryptophan. D genes are given only for firm matches. The listing skips clone size in some rows; elsewhere it reads once, few, many or a size class.

size	D	V	J	DNA	CDR3
once	TRBD2	TRBV12-5	TRBJ2-7	TGTGCTAGTGGTTTGGAGACCGGGACTAGCGGAACTTACTCCTACGAGCATTACTTC	CASGLETGTSGTYSYEHYF
NA	NA	TRBV9	TRBJ1-3	TGTGCCAGCAGCGTAGGTCCGGAAAACTCTGGAAACACCATATATTTT	CASSVGPENSGNTIYF
few	NA	TRBV18	TRBJ1-2	TGTGCCAGCTCACCCGGGGAATTGAGGGGCTACACCTTC	CASSPGELRGYTF
NA	NA	TRBV2	TRBJ2-1	TGTGCCAGCAAGGTCCGCAATGAGCAGTTCTTC	CASKVRNEQFF
NA	NA	TRBV5-4	TRBJ2-1	TGTGCCAGCAGCTTGGCCGGGCAACTAGGGTCCGATGAGCAGTTCTTC	CASSLAGQLGSDEQFF
NA	TRBD1	TRBV6-5	TRBJ1-1	TGTGCCAGCAGTTACTCGACAGGGATGAACACTGAAGCTTTCTTT	CASSYSTGMNTEAFF
NA	NA	TRBV5-1	TRBJ2-3	TGCGCCAGCAGCTTAGACAGGAACACAGATACGCAGTATTTT	CASSLDRNTDTQYF
NA	TRBD1	TRBV15	TRBJ2-7	TGTGCCACCAGCGACTGGACAGGGGGTAGCGAGCAGTACTTC	CATSDWTGGSEQYF
once	NA	TRBV19	TRBJ2-1	TGTGCCAGTAGTGGATTAGCGGTGTTCGCCTACAATGAGCAGTTCTTC	CASSGLAVFAYNEQFF
NA	NA	TRBV5-1	TRBJ2-1	TGCGCCAGCAGCTTAAACACCGCCGGACACGGTGAGCAGTTCTTC	CASSLNTAGHGEQFF
few	NA	TRBV30	TRBJ1-6	TGTGCCTGGAGAGAGGTTCAGTTATATAATTCACCCCTCCACTTT	CAWREVQLYNSPLHF
NA	NA	TRBV19	TRBJ1-5	TGTGCCAGTAGTCCCGGGAGGGGTGGCAATCAGCCCCAGCATTTT	CASSPGRGGNQPQHF
few	NA	TRBV11-2	TRBJ2-2	TGTGCCAGCAGCTTAGTCGGCCCGTACACCGGGGAGCTGTTTTTT	CASSLVGPYTGELFF
NA	TRBD1	TRBV30	TRBJ1-6	TGTGCCTGGAGTCGGGGGGACAGGGACAATTCACCCCTCCACTTT	CAWSRGDRDNSPLHF
NA	TRBD1	TRBV28	TRBJ1-2	TGTGCCAGCAGTCCCAGGGACAGGGGCACCTATGGCTACACCTTC	CASSPRDRGTYGYTF
NA	NA	TRBV27	TRBJ1-2	TGTGCCAGCAGTTTTCGAAGGGGGGGGCATGGCTACACCTTC	CASSFRRGGHGYTF
many	TRBD2	TRBV4-2	TRBJ2-7	TGTGCCAGCAGCCAAGATGCTAGCGGGAGCCCTCCCTACGAGCAGTACTTC	CASSQDASGSPPYEQYF
NA	TRBD1	TRBV5-1	TRBJ1-1	TGCGCCAGCAGTCGAGACAGGGGTTTGTCTTTCTTT	CASSRDRGLSFF
NA	NA	TRBV5-1	TRBJ2-1	TGCGCCAGCAGCCTGACGATGGTGCTGCAGGGGGGTGAGCAGTTCTTC	CASSLTMVLQGGEQFF
NA	NA	TRBV6-9	TRBJ1-4	TGTGCCAGCAGTTACAACCGGGTTAATGAAAAACTGTTTTTT	CASSYNRVNEKLFF
NA	NA	TRBV28	TRBJ1-4	TGTGCCAGCAGTTTCCCCGGGGCGACTAATGAAAAACTGTTTTTT	CASSFPGATNEKLFF
NA	NA	TRBV21-1	TRBJ2-5	TGTGCCAGCAGTTTCCGGGACAGGAGGTTTAGCGGGGCACAAGAGACCCAGTACTTC	CASSFRDRRFSGAQETQYF
NA	NA	TRBV18	TRBJ1-1	TGTGCCAGCTCCCAGGAAGGGAACACTGAAGCTTTCTTT	CASSQEGNTEAFF
NA	TRBD2	TRBV27	TRBJ2-1	TGTGCCAGCAGGGGACTAGCGGGAGGGTACAATGAGCAGTTCTTC	CASRGLAGGYNEQFF
many	NA	TRBV5-1	TRBJ2-3	TGCGCCAGCAGCTTGGGAAGACAGATAACACTTGCTAGCACAGATACGCAGTATTTT	CASSLGRQITLASTDTQYF
NA	NA	TRBV10-3	TRBJ1-2	TGTGCCATCACCCAACAGGGTTCATATGGCTACACCTTC	CAITQQGSYGYTF